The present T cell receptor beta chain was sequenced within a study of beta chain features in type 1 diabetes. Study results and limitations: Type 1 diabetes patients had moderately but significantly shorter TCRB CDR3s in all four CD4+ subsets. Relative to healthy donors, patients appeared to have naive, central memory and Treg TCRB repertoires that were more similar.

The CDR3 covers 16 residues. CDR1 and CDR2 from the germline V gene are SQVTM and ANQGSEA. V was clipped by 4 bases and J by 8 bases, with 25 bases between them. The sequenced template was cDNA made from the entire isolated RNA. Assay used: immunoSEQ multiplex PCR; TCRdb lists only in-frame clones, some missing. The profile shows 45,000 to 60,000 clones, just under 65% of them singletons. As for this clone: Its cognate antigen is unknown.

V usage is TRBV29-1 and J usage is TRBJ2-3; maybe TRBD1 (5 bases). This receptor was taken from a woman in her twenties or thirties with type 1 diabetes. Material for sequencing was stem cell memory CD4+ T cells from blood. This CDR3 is CSVVGWGSSTGGTQYF. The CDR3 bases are TGCAGCGTTGTCGGCTGGGGCTCAAGCACGGGTGGTACGCAGTATTTT.